These 17 T cell receptor beta chains were sequenced from one sample in a study of regulatory T cells in long-lasting Graves disease. Both iRepertoire HTBI primers and Arm-PCR of CDR3 regions were used to build the TCR beta libraries. TCRdb itself ran the multiplex PCR reads through MiXCR, one entry per CDR3 protein. The repertoire holds over 400,000 distinct CDR3 sequences, with around 13% as singletons. Time point noted: newly diagnosed GD, antithyroid drugs for less than 3 months. Extracted PBMC RNA gave rise to the TCR library. These data were also filed under a second study, of T cells in Graves' hyperthyroidism and ophthalmopathy.

Sample: peripheral blood mononuclear cells (PBMCs), taken at new diagnosis, from a patient treated with antithyroid drugs. These receptors all stem from a woman aged 45-65 years with Graves disease.

This clonotype was found many times. V gene TRBV28 combines with J gene TRBJ2-5, with D maybe TRBD2 (6 bases). Germline-derived CDR1 and CDR2 are MDHEN and SYDVKM. CDR3 length: 14 residues. V was shortened by 2 bases and J by 2 bases, with 9 bases between the two germline ends. The CDR3 coding sequence is TGTGCCAGCAGTTTAAGGGACTGGCAAGAGACCCAGTACTTC. Its protein is CASSLRDWQETQYF.

This clonotype was seen at least ten times. The chain couples TRBV18 to TRBJ1-1, with TRBD1 identical over 9 bases. The CDR3 length is 13 residues. Germline V gene data show CDR1 as KGHSH and CDR2 as LQKENI. V dropped 6 bases and J dropped 7; count of bases not matched to a gene: 6. CDR3 nucleotide sequence: TGTGCCAGCTCTACGGGACAGGGTAATGAAGCTTTCTTT. It translates to CASSTGQGNEAFF.

This clonotype appeared a few times. The CDR3 sequence: CASSSFPSGGYGYTF. In nucleotides, the CDR3 is TGTGCCAGCAGCTCCTTTCCCTCGGGTGGTTATGGCTACACCTTC. The chain joins TRBV28 to TRBJ1-2; D is uncertain. The ends were cut back, 6 bases at V and 5 bases at J, with 19 bases in the middle. Per germline, CDR1 MDHEN and CDR2 SYDVKM. The CDR3 sequence is 15 residues long.

This clonotype was detected only a few times. The CDR3 DNA is TGTGCCAGCACCGGCCCTCCCCGGACAGGGCAGGGCGTAGCTTTCTTT. It encodes CASTGPPRTGQGVAFF. This chain links TRBV2 with TRBJ1-1; TRBD1 agrees at 8 bases. The ends lost 7 bases at V and 10 bases at J; junction bases unmatched: 20. CDR3 length: 16 amino acids. Germline-derived CDR1 and CDR2 are SNHLY and FYNNEI. Looking up the rest from reference TRBV2 and TRBJ1-1 gives the full variable domain: EPEVTQTPSHQVTQMGQEVILRCVPISNHLYFYWYRQILGQKVEFLVSFYNNEISEKSEIFDDQFSVERPDGSNFTLKIRSTKLEDSAMYFCASTGPPRTGQGVAFFGQGTRLTVV.

The rearrangement links TRBV18 to TRBJ1-5, with 8 bases that match TRBD1. V trimming: 0 bases; J trimming: 5 bases; junction bases outside the gene matches: 6. This CDR3 spans 16 amino acids. The V gene's germline CDR1 is KGHSH and CDR2 LQKENI. Written as DNA, the CDR3 is TGTGCCAGCTCACCACCCGGGACAGGTAACGATCAGCCCCAGCATTTT. Amino acids: CASSPPGTGNDQPQHF.

This clonotype was observed at least ten times. V gene TRBV6-1 combines with J gene TRBJ1-4; TRBD1 aligns across 7 bases. Germline V CDR1 and CDR2: MNHNS, SASEGT. J gave up 8 bases and V 3 bases, and 6 bases lay outside the gene matches. This CDR3 is built from 14 residues. The CDR3 region has the DNA TGTGCCAGCAGTGAGTGGCAGGGGGACGAAAAACTGTTTTTT. Translating gives CASSEWQGDEKLFF.

The CDR3 spells CASSAGVWQYF. The DNA of the CDR3 is TGTGCCAGCAGTGCCGGTGTTTGGCAGTACTTC. V usage is TRBV12-3 or TRBV12-4 and J usage is TRBJ2-7; D unresolved. The CDR3 is 11 residues long. Between the trimmed V and J ends, which lost 5 bases and 9 bases, there was a span of 11 bases.

V is TRBV30 and J is TRBJ2-7; 7 nucleotides agree with TRBD2. The CDR3 is 13 amino acids. V was pared by 0 bases and J by 4 bases, with 3 bases of the junction left unmatched. CDR1 and CDR2 (germline): GTSNPN, SVGIG (reference sequence). CDR3 sequence reads: CAWSVGTIYEQYF. The CDR3 DNA follows: TGTGCCTGGAGTGTAGGGACTATTTACGAGCAGTACTTC.

The chain links TRBV5-8 to TRBJ2-3; 10 positions match TRBD2. With 4 bases clipped from V and 0 bases from J, the junction kept 11 bases outside the gene matches. Germline lookup yields CDR1 SGHTS and CDR2 YDEGEE. The CDR3 is 18 residues long. As DNA, the CDR3 is TGTGCCAGCAGCCCGGGACTAGCGTACGACTTTAGCACAGATACGCAGTATTTT. Translated, it gives CASSPGLAYDFSTDTQYF.

J is TRBJ1-6 and V is TRBV7-2; perhaps TRBD1 as D (5 bases). Trimming took 1 base from V and 4 from J, leaving 8 bases between them. CDR1 and CDR2 (germline): SGHTA, FQGNSA. This CDR3 has 15 residues. The DNA for the CDR3 is TGTGCCAGCAGCTTAGGACAGATATATAATTCACCCCTCCACTTT. This encodes CASSLGQIYNSPLHF.

The table lists this clonotype with many counts. The J gene is TRBJ1-1, the V gene TRBV5-8; weak D call: TRBD1 (6 bases). The CDR3 consists of 15 residues. Germline V CDR1 and CDR2: SGHTS, YDEGEE. V shed 4 bases and J shed 0 bases, with 13 bases lying between them. The DNA for the CDR3 is TGTGCCAGCAGCCCTAGACAGGTAATGAACACTGAAGCTTTCTTT. As protein: CASSPRQVMNTEAFF.

This clonotype occurred many times. The CDR3 nucleotides read TGTGCCAGCAGCGTAACTAGCGGGTTTTCCTACGAGCAGTACTTC. Its protein is CASSVTSGFSYEQYF. V gene TRBV13 combines with J gene TRBJ2-7; 9 nucleotides match TRBD2. J gave up 1 base and V 5 bases, and 6 bases lay outside the gene matches. Germline CDR1 is PRHDT and CDR2 is FYEKMQ (reference sequence). The CDR3 has 15 residues.

This clonotype was observed a few times. The chain joins TRBV5-1 to TRBJ2-1; D not certain. Deletions cut 5 bases from V and 8 bases from J, with 26 bases between. CDR1 and CDR2 from the germline V gene are SGHRS and YFSETQ. This CDR3 has 17 amino acids. The CDR3 here is CASSPHQRKGSGHEQFF. The CDR3 region has the DNA TGCGCCAGCAGTCCACACCAGAGAAAAGGGTCCGGCCATGAGCAGTTCTTC.

This clonotype occurred many times. The V call is TRBV6-1, the J call TRBJ1-5; D is uncertain. Germline CDR1 and CDR2: MNHNS and SASEGT. Trimming took off 4 bases at V and 2 bases at J, with 9 bases between the two ends. The CDR3 is 14 amino acids. CDR3 DNA sequence: TGTGCCAGCAGTGGGAACAGAGGCAATCAGCCCCAGCATTTT. Its translation: CASSGNRGNQPQHF.

This clonotype was seen many times. V usage is TRBV11-2 and J usage is TRBJ2-7; 13 bases fit TRBD2. The CDR3 is 17 residues long. The germline V gene encodes CDR1 SGHAT and CDR2 FQNNGV. Trimming cost V 1 base and J 3 bases; bases outside gene matches: 6. In nucleotides, the CDR3 is TGTGCCAGCAGCTTAGTGGGGACTAGCGGGACCGGCTACGAGCAGTACTTC. As protein: CASSLVGTSGTGYEQYF.

This clonotype was observed a few times. V usage is TRBV4-1 and J usage is TRBJ2-1; D is possibly TRBD2 (6 bases). V dropped 1 base and J dropped 6 bases, with 19 bases sitting between them. This CDR3 contains 17 residues. Germline CDR1 is MGHRA and CDR2 is YSYEKL. The CDR3 DNA reads as TGCGCCAGCAGCCAAGGCATTCGGGGGAGAACCCCCAATGAGCAGTTCTTC. Translating it yields CASSQGIRGRTPNEQFF.

The CDR3 reads CASSYRRGQYEQYF. The CDR3 nucleotides are TGTGCCAGCAGTTACCGCCGGGGACAGTACGAGCAGTACTTC. V gene TRBV6-2 or TRBV6-3 combines with J gene TRBJ2-7; 7 bases are a match to TRBD1. The CDR3 loop spans 14 amino acids. Losses at the gene ends were 2 bases for V and 4 bases for J; bases not matched to a gene: 5. Germline values: CDR1 MNHEY, CDR2 SVGEGT.